This T cell receptor beta chain is drawn from a study of cytomegalovirus exposure and HLA in healthy donors. Points from the study as a whole: Cytomegalovirus-associated TCR beta chains were listed, numbering more than 150. In a later analysis, most CMV-associated TCR beta chains appeared HLA-restricted. Other equally common chains were less clonally expanded than HLA-associated TCR beta chains, a later analysis showed.

About this clone: The antigen remains unidentified.

Primers for the PCR totalled 60 Vbeta and 13 Jbeta. Some clones are missing from TCRdb's copy, which holds only in-frame ones; the method was immunoSEQ multiplex PCR. The sample lists approximately 110,000 clones; 77% were seen once. This TCR derives from a woman aged 40 to 50 in good health and CMV-seropositive. The source material was PBMCs.

The CDR3 coding sequence is TGTGCCAGCAGCGCGAATTCAGGGTTGGGAGAGCAGTACTTC. Its protein is CASSANSGLGEQYF. The V gene is TRBV9, the J gene TRBJ2-7, with D maybe TRBD1 (5 bases). V gave up 3 bases and J gave up 7 bases, with 17 bases separating them. Germline V gene data show CDR1 as SGDLS and CDR2 as YYNGEE. The CDR3 sequence is 14 residues long.